Below, 3 T cell receptor beta chains from the same sample are listed, as sequenced in a study of blood T cell repertoires in COVID-19. The repertoire was sequenced with immunoSEQ multiplex PCR; TCRdb's copy has only in-frame clones and lacks some. The sample contains approximately 150,000 clones, roughly 88% of which appear only once. The sample taken for sequencing was peripheral blood. The origin of the receptors is a woman in her fifties or sixties in a cohort sampled during active or convalescent COVID-19.

Here the CDR3 reads CASSLPRTEAFF. CDR3 nucleotide sequence: TGTGCCAGCAGTCTTCCTAGGACAGAGGCTTTCTTT. This rearrangement joins TRBV3-1 (or the pseudogene TRBV3-2) to TRBJ1-1, with D maybe TRBD1 (6 bases). The CDR3 length is 12 residues. The germline V and J ends were trimmed by 6 bases and 11 bases, with 16 bases remaining between them. Germline lookup yields CDR1 LGHDT and CDR2 YNNKEL (reference sequence).

This rearrangement joins TRBV7-2 to TRBJ2-2; D might be TRBD2 (5 bases). The CDR3 extends over 13 amino acids. V was trimmed by 11 bases and J by 3 bases, leaving 13 bases between them. Germline CDR1 is SGHTA and CDR2 is FQGNSA. The CDR3 is CASTRRYTGELFF. DNA of the CDR3: TGTGCCTCAACTCGGAGGTACACCGGGGAGCTGTTTTTT.

This rearrangement joins TRBV9 to TRBJ1-1, with a possible D match to TRBD1 (5 bases). This CDR3 contains 16 residues. Germline lookup yields CDR1 SGDLS and CDR2 YYNGEE. V was pared by 1 base and J by 0 bases, with 13 bases between. CDR3 amino acids: CASSVSVEGLNTEAFF. CDR3 coding DNA: TGTGCCAGCAGCGTATCTGTGGAGGGACTGAACACTGAAGCTTTCTTT.